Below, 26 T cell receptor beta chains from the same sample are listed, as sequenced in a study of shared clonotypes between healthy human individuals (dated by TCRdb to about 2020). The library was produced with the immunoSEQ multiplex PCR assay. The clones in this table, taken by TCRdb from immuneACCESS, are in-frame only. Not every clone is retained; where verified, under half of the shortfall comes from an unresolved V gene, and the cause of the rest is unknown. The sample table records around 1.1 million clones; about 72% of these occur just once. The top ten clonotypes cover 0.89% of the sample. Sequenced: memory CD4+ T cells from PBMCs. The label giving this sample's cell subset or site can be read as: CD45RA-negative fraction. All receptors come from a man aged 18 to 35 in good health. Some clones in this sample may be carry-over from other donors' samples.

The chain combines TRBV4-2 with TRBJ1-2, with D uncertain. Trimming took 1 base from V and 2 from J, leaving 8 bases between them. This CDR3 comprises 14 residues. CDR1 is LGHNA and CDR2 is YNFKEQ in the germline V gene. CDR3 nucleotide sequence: TGTGCCAGCAGCCAAGCCACAGCGAACTATGGCTACACCTTC. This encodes CASSQATANYGYTF.

The CDR3 DNA sequence: TGTGCCAGTATGGTCCACGGGACTAGCGACAATGAGCAGTTCTTC. Encoded protein: CASMVHGTSDNEQFF. This sequence joins TRBV19 and TRBJ2-1; 10 bases are shared with TRBD2. Losses at the gene ends were 7 bases for V and 5 bases for J; bases not matched to a gene: 8. This CDR3 has 15 amino acids. Germline CDR1 is LNHDA and CDR2 is SQIVND (reference sequence).

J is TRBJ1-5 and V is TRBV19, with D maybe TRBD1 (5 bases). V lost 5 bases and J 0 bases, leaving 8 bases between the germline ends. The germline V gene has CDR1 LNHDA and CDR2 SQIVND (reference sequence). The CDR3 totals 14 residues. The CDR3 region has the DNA TGTGCCAGTAGTCCGACAGCTAGCAATCAGCCCCAGCATTTT. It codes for CASSPTASNQPQHF.

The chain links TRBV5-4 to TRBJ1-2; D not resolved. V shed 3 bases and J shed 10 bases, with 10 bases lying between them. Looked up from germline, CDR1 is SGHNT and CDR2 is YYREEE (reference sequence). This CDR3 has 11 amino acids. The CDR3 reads CASSYNTAYTF. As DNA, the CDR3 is TGTGCCAGCAGCTACAACACCGCCTACACCTTC. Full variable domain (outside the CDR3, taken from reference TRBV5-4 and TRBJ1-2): ETGVTQSPTHLIKTRGQQVTLRCSSQSGHNTVSWYQQALGQGPQFIFQYYREEENGRGNFPPRFSGLQFPNYSSELNVNALELDDSALYLCASSYNTAYTFGSGTRLTVV.

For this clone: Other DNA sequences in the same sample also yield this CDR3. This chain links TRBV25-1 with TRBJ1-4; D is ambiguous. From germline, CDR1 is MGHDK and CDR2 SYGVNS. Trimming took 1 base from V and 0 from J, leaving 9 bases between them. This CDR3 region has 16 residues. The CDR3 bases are TGTGCCAGCAGTGAATCGGGCTTTGCAACTAATGAAAAACTGTTTTTT. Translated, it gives CASSESGFATNEKLFF.

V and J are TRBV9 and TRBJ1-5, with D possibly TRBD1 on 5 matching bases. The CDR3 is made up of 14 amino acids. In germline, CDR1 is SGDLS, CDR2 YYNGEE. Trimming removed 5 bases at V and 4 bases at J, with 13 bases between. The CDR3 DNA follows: TGTGCCAGCAGTCGTAGTGGGGGGAATCAGCCCCAGCATTTT. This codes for CASSRSGGNQPQHF. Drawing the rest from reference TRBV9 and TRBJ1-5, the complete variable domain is DSGVTQTPKHLITATGQRVTLRCSPRSGDLSVYWYQQSLDQGLQFLIQYYNGEERAKGNILERFSAQQFPDLHSELNLSSLELGDSALYFCASSRSGGNQPQHFGDGTRLSIL.

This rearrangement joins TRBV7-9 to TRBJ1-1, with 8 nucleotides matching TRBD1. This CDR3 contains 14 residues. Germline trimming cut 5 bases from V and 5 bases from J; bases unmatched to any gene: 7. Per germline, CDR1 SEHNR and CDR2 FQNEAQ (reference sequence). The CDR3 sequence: CASSPWTGKTEAFF. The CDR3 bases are TGTGCCAGCAGCCCCTGGACAGGGAAGACTGAAGCTTTCTTT.

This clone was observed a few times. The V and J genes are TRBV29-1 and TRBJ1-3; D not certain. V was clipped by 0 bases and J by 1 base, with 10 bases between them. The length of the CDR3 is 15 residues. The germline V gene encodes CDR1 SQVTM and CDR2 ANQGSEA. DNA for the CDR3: TGCAGCGTTGAAGATGGATCGATTTCTGGAAACACCATATATTTT. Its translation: CSVEDGSISGNTIYF.

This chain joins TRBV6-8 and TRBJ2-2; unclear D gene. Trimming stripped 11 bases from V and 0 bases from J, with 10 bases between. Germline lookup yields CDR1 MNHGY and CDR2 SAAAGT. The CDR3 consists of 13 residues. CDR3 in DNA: TGTGCCGGGCCTGATGCGAACACCGGGGAGCTGTTTTTT. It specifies CAGPDANTGELFF.

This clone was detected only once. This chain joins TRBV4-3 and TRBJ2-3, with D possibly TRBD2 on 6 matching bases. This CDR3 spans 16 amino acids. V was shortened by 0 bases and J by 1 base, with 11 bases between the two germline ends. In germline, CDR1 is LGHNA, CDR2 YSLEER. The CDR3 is CASSQENPSGTDTQYF. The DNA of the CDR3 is TGCGCCAGCAGCCAAGAGAACCCTAGCGGCACAGATACGCAGTATTTT.

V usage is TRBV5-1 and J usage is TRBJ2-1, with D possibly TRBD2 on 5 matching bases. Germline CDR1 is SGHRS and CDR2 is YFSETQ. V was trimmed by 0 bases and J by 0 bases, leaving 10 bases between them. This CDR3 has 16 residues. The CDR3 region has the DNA TGCGCCAGCAGCTTGGTACCGGGGAGCTCCTACAATGAGCAGTTCTTC. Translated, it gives CASSLVPGSSYNEQFF. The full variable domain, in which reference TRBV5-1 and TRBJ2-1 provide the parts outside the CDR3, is KAGVTQTPRYLIKTRGQQVTLSCSPISGHRSVSWYQQTPGQGLQFLFEYFSETQRNKGNFPGRFSGRQFSNSRSEMNVSTLELGDSALYLCASSLVPGSSYNEQFFGPGTRLTVL.

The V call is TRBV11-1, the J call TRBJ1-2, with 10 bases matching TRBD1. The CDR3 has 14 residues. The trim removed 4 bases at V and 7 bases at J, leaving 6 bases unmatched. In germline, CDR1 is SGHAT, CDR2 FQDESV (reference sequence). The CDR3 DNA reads TGTGCCAGCAGCTCCCGGGACAGGGGTTCTGGCTACACCTTC. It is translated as CASSSRDRGSGYTF.

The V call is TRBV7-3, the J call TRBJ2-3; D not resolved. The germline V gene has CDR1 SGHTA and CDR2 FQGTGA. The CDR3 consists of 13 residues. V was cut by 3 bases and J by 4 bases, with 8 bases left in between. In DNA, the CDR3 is TGTGCCAGCAGCTTGTTATCCGCAGATACGCAGTATTTT. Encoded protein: CASSLLSADTQYF. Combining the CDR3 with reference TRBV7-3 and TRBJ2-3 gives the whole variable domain GAGVSQTPSNKVTEKGKYVELRCDPISGHTALYWYRQSLGQGPEFLIYFQGTGAADDSGLPNDRFFAVRPEGSVSTLKIQRTERGDSAVYLCASSLLSADTQYFGPGTRLTVL.

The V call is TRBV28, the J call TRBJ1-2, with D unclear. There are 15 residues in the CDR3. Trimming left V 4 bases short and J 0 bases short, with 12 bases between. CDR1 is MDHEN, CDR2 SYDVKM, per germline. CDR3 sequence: CASSSPGAANYGYTF. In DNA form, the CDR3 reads TGTGCCAGCAGTTCACCGGGAGCAGCTAACTATGGCTACACCTTC.

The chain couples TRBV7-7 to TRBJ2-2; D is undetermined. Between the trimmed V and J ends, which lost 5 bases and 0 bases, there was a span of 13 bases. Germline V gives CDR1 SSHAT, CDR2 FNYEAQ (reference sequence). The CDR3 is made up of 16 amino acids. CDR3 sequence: CASSLYRTANTGELFF. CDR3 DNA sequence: TGTGCCAGCAGCCTATACCGGACGGCGAACACCGGGGAGCTGTTTTTT.

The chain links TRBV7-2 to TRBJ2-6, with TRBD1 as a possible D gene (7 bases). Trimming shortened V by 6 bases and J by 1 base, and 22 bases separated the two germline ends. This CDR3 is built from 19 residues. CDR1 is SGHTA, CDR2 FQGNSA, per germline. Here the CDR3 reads CASRTPYRGSGSGANVLTF. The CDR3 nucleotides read TGTGCCAGCAGGACACCGTACAGGGGAAGCGGGTCTGGGGCCAACGTCCTGACTTTC.

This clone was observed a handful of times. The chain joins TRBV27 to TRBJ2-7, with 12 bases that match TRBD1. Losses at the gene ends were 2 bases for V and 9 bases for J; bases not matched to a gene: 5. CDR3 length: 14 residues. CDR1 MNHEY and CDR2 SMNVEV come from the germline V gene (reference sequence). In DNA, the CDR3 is TGTGCCAGCAGTTTAAAGGGACAGGGGGCGGGGCAGTACTTC. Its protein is CASSLKGQGAGQYF.

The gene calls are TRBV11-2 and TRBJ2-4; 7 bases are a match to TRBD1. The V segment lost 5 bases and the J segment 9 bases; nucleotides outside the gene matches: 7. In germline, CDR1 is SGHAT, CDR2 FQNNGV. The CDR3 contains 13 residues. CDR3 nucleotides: TGTGCCAGCAGCCCTTGGACAGGAAGCATTCAGTACTTC. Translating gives CASSPWTGSIQYF.

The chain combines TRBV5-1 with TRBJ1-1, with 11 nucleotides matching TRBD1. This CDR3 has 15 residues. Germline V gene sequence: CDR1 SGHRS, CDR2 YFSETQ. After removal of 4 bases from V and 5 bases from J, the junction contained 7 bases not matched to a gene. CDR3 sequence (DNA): TGCGCCAGCAGCCGGCCGGGACAGGGGGTTACTGAAGCTTTCTTT. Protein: CASSRPGQGVTEAFF.

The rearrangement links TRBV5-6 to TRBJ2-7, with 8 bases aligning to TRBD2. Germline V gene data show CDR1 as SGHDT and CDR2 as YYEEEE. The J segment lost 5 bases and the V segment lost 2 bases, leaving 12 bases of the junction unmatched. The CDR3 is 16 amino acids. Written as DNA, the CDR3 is TGTGCCAGCAGCTTTACCGGGACTAGGTCTTCCAACGAGCAGTACTTC. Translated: CASSFTGTRSSNEQYF. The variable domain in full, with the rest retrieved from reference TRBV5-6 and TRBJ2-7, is DAGVTQSPTHLIKTRGQQVTLRCSPKSGHDTVSWYQQALGQGPQFIFQYYEEEERQRGNFPDRFSGHQFPNYSSELNVNALLLGDSALYLCASSFTGTRSSNEQYFGPGTRLTVT.

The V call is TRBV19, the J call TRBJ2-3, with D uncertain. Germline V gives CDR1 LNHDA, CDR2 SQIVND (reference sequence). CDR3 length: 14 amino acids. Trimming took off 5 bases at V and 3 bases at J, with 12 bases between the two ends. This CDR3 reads CASSWRGLTDTQYF. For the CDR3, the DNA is TGTGCCAGTAGTTGGCGCGGCTTAACAGATACGCAGTATTTT.

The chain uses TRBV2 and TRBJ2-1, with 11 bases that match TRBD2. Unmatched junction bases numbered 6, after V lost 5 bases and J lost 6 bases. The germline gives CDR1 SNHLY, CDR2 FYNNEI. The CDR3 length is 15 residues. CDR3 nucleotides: TGTGCCAGCAGTCGACTAGCGGGGTCTGCCAATGAGCAGTTCTTC. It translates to CASSRLAGSANEQFF.

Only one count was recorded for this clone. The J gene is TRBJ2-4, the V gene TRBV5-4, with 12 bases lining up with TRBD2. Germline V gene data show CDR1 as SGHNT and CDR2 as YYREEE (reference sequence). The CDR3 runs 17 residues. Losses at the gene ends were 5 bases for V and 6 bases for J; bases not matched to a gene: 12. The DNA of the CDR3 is TGTGCCAGCAGTCCCCCTAGCGGGAGGGACGATGGAAACATTCAGTACTTC. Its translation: CASSPPSGRDDGNIQYF.

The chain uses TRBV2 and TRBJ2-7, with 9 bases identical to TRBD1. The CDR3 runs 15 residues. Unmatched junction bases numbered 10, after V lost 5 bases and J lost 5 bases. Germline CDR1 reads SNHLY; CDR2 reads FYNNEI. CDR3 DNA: TGTGCCAGCAGTTCATCCGGGACAGGGTATGACGAGCAGTACTTC. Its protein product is CASSSSGTGYDEQYF.

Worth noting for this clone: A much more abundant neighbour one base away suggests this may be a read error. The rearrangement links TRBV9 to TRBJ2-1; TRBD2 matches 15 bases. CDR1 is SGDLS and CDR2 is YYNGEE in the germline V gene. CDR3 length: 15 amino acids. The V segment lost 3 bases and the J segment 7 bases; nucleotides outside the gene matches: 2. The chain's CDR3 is CASSAGLAGGNEQFF. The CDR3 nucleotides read TGTGCCAGCAGCGCGGGACTAGCGGGAGGTAATGAGCAGTTCTTC.

The CDR3 reads CASSFGREPYYNEQFF. The DNA for the CDR3 is TGTGCCAGCAGTTTCGGGAGGGAGCCTTACTACAATGAGCAGTTCTTC. The rearrangement links TRBV27 to TRBJ2-1, with TRBD2 matching over 8 bases. J lost 3 bases, V lost 3 bases, and 7 bases had no gene match. Germline V gives CDR1 MNHEY, CDR2 SMNVEV (reference sequence). CDR3 length: 16 amino acids.